This TCR beta chain was identified in a study of blood T cells in healthy people across ages. Study-wide results and limits: Per million T cells, TCR beta diversity dropped about linearly as age rose.

The CDR3 sequence is 13 residues long. J was trimmed by 6 bases and V by 4 bases; bases with no gene match: 6. Germline assignment: CDR1 SQVTM and CDR2 ANQGSEA. Regarding this clonotype: Its specificity is unknown.

Combining a sample-barcoded 5' primer with a J-beta primer mix, a second PCR ran for about 6 to 11 cycles. Any given sample supplied a minimum of 2.5 million CDR3-containing paired-end reads. TCRdb itself ran the 5' RACE reads through MiXCR, one entry per CDR3 protein. This table holds 800,000 to 950,000 distinct CDR3 sequences, under 50% found once. This chain connects TRBV29-1 to TRBJ2-5; 9 nucleotides line up with TRBD1. Sequenced material: blood. The receptor was isolated from a young man in good health. In DNA form, the CDR3 reads TGCAGCGTTGTCGACAGGGGGACTCAGACCCAGTACTTC. Residues: CSVVDRGTQTQYF. The variable domain in full, completed from reference TRBV29-1 and TRBJ2-5, reads SAVISQKPSRDICQRGTSLTIQCQVDSQVTMMFWYRQQPGQSLTLIATANQGSEATYESGFVIDKFPISRPNLTFSTLTVSNMSPEDSSIYLCSVVDRGTQTQYFGPGTRLLVL.